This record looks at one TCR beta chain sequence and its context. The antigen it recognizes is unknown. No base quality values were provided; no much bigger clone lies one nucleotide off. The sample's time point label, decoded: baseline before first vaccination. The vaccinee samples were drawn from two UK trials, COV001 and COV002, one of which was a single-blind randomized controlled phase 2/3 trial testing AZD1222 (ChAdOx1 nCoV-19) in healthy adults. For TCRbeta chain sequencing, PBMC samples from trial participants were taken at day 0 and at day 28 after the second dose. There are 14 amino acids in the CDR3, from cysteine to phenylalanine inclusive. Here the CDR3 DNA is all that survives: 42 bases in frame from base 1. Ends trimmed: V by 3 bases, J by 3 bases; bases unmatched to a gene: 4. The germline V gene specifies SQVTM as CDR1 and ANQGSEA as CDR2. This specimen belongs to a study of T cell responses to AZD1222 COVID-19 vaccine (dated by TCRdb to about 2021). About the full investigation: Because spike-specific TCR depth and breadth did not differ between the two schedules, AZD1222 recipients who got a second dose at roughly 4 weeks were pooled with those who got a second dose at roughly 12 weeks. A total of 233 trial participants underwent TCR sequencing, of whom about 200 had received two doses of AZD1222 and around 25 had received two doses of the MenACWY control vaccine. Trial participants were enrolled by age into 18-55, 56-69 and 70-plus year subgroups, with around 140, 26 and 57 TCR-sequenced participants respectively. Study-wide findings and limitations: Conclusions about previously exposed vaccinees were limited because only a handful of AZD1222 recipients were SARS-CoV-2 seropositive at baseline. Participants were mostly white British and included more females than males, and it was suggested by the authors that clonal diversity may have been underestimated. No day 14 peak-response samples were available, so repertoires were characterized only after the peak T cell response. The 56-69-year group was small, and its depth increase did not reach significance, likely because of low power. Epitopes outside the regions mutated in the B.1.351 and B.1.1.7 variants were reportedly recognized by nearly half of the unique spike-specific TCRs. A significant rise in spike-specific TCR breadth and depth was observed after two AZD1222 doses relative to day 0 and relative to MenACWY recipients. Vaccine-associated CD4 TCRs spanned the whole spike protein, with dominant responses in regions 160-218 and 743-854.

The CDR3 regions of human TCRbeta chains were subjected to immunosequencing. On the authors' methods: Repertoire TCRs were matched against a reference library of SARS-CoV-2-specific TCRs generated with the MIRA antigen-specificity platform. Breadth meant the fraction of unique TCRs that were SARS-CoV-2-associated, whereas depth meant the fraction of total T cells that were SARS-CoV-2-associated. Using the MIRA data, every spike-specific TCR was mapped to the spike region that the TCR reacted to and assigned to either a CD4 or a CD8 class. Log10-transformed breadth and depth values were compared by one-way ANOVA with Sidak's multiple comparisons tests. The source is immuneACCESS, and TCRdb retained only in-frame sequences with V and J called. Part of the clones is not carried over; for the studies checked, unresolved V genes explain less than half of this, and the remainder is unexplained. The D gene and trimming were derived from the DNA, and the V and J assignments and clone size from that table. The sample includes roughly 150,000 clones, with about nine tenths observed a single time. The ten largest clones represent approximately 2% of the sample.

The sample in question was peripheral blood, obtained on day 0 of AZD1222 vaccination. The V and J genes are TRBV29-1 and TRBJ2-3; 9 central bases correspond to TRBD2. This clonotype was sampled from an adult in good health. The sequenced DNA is TGCAGCGTTGATAGTAGCGGGAGAACAGATACGCAGTATTTT. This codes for CSVDSSGRTDTQYF.